Following are 5 T cell receptor beta chains from one sample sequenced in a study of beta chain features in type 1 diabetes. Expressed TCRB transcripts were sequenced because the entire RNA isolate underwent reverse transcription. Clones were read by immunoSEQ multiplex PCR, and TCRdb kept only the in-frame ones, dropping some. The repertoire includes a few hundred thousand clones, approximately 15% of them detected once, and approximately 0.038% sits in the top ten. Sequencing was carried out using naive CD4+ T cells from blood. The source is a man between 25 and 39 years old in good health.

This clone was detected only a few times. This chain links TRBV10-3 with TRBJ2-5, with 7 bases aligning to TRBD1. Germline V gene data show CDR1 as ENHRY and CDR2 as SYGVKD. This CDR3 region has 15 residues. V lost 6 bases, J lost 0 bases, and 7 bases stayed unmatched. CDR3 loop: CAISTHRGDQETQYF. Written as DNA, the CDR3 is TGTGCCATCAGCACACACAGGGGCGACCAAGAGACCCAGTACTTC.

CDR3 DNA sequence: TGTGCCAGCAGCGCATGGGGTTCCTACGTGGGCAATCAGCCCCAGCATTTT. It translates to CASSAWGSYVGNQPQHF. This chain connects TRBV7-3 to TRBJ1-5; no clear D. With 5 bases removed from V and 2 bases from J, the gap between germline ends came to 19 bases. Looked up from germline, CDR1 is SGHTA and CDR2 is FQGTGA. The CDR3 totals 17 residues.

A note on this clone: Given a much more abundant clone one base away, this may be a read error. CDR3 residues: CSGGSLDTQYF. In DNA form, the CDR3 reads TGCAGCGGCGGGAGTTTAGATACGCAGTATTTT. The chain is built from TRBV29-1 and TRBJ2-3, with 7 bases lining up with TRBD2. This CDR3 contains 11 residues. The J segment lost 5 bases and the V segment lost 7 bases, leaving 3 bases of the junction unmatched. Germline V gene sequence: CDR1 SQVTM, CDR2 ANQGSEA.

This clone was found a few times. The chain joins TRBV15 to TRBJ2-1; D possibly matches TRBD1 or TRBD2 (5 bases each). This CDR3 has 14 residues. V gave up 1 base and J gave up 5 bases, with 9 bases separating them. The germline CDR1 and CDR2 sequences are LNHNV and YYDKDF (reference sequence). CDR3 in amino acids: CATSRGDGHNEQFF. CDR3 in DNA: TGTGCCACCAGCAGAGGGGACGGTCACAATGAGCAGTTCTTC. Supplemented by reference TRBV15 and TRBJ2-1, the full variable domain reads DAMVIQNPRYQVTQFGKPVTLSCSQTLNHNVMYWYQQKSSQAPKLLFHYYDKDFNNEADTPDNFQSRRPNTSFCFLDIRSPGLGDTAMYLCATSRGDGHNEQFFGPGTRLTVL.

V is TRBV10-3 and J is TRBJ2-5; unclear D gene. The germline V gene encodes CDR1 ENHRY and CDR2 SYGVKD. V was cut by 3 bases and J by 0 bases, with 2 bases left in between. The CDR3 is made up of 12 amino acids. In DNA form, the CDR3 reads TGTGCCATCAGTGACTACCAAGAGACCCAGTACTTC. This translates into CAISDYQETQYF.